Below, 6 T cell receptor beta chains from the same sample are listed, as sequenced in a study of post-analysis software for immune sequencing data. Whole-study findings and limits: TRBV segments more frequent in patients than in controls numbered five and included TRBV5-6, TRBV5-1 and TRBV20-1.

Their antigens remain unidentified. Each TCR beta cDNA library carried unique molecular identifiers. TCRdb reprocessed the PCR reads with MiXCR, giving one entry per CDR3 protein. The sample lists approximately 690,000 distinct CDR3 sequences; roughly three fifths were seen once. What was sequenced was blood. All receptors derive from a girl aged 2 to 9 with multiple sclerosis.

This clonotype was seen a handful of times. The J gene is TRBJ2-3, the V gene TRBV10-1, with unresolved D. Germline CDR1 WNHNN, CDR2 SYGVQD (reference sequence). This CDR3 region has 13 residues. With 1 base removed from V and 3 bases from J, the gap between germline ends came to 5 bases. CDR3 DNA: TGCGCCAGCAGTGAGTTGTTTACAGATACGCAGTATTTT. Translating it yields CASSELFTDTQYF.

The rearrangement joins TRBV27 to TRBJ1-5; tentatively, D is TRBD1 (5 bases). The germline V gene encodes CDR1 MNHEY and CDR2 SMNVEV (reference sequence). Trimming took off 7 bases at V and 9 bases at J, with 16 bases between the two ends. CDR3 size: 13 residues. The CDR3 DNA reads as TGTGCCAGCACCATAAAGTGGGGACGGCCCCAGCATTTT. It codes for CASTIKWGRPQHF.

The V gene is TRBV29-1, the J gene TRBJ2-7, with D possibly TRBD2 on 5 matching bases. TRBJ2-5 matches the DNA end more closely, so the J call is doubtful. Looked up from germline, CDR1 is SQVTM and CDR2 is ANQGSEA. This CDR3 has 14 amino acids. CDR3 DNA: TGCAGCGTTCAGCAGGACGAAACTAGAGAGACCCAGTACTTC. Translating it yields CSVQQDETRETQYF.

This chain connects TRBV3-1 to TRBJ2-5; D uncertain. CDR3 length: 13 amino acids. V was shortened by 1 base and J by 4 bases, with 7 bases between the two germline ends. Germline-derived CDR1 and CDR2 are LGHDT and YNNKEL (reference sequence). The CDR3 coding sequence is TGTGCCAGCAGCCAAGGATCCCGAGAGACCCAGTACTTC. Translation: CASSQGSRETQYF.

The DNA for the CDR3 is TGCAGCCGACAGGGGGCCTACGAGCAGTACTTC. The encoded protein is CSRQGAYEQYF. This rearrangement joins TRBV29-1 to TRBJ2-7, with TRBD1 identical over 9 bases. V dropped 8 bases and J dropped 2; count of bases not matched to a gene: 1. The CDR3 runs 11 residues. Germline V gene data show CDR1 as SQVTM and CDR2 as ANQGSEA.

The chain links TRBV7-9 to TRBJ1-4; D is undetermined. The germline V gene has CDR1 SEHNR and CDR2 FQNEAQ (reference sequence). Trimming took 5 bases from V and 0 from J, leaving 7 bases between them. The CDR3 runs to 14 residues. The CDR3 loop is CASSHLSTNEKLFF. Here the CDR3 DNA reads TGTGCCAGCAGCCACCTTTCAACTAATGAAAAACTGTTTTTT. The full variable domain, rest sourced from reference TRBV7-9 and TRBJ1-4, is DTGVSQNPRHKITKRGQNVTFRCDPISEHNRLYWYRQTLGQGPEFLTYFQNEAQLEKSRLLSDRFSAERPKGSFSTLEIQRTEQGDSAMYLCASSHLSTNEKLFFGSGTQLSVL.